This section outlines one TCR beta chain sequence together with its context. This entry comes from a study of OX40 agonist ivuxolimab in advanced cancers. This CDR3 region has 17 residues. Trimming removed 7 bases from V and 4 bases from J, with 22 bases in between. Germline-derived CDR1 and CDR2 are MDHEN and SYDVKM. Assay: immunoSEQ multiplex PCR; the TCRdb copy retains only in-frame clones and omits some. The sample includes 65,000 to 80,000 clones, roughly nine tenths of them seen just once. The chain joins TRBV28 to TRBJ2-2, with D perhaps TRBD1 or TRBD2 (5 bases each). Sequencing was performed on CD4+ or CD8+ T cells sorted from blood, taken in a trial of the OX40 agonist ivuxolimab. This sequence was found in an adult with an advanced solid tumor such as melanoma, head and neck, liver or kidney cancer. DNA of the CDR3: TGTGCCAGCACCATCACCGAGGGGCTTTGGGGCACCGGGGAGCTGTTTTTT. Amino acid sequence: CASTITEGLWGTGELFF.